Sequencing of this T cell receptor (beta chain) was carried out in a study of PD-1 blockade in classical Hodgkin lymphoma. Findings and limits, study-wide: Complete responders had baseline diversity similar to newly diagnosed patients.

Relapses following autologous stem cell transplantation were seen in all patients, with brentuximab vedotin exposure varying. The repertoire was sequenced with immunoSEQ multiplex PCR; TCRdb's copy has only in-frame clones and lacks some. There are around 96,000 clones in the sample; over 80% occur only once, and approximately 12% lies in the top ten. As regards this clone: What it binds is not known.

Sequencing was performed on peripheral blood mononuclear cells (PBMCs), taken at baseline. This clonotype was sampled from a human donor with classical Hodgkin lymphoma.

CDR3: CASSLFGVGEQFF. CDR3 in DNA: TGTGCCAGCAGCTTGTTTGGGGTTGGTGAGCAGTTCTTC. V is TRBV5-5 and J is TRBJ2-1; D remains unclear. Germline values: CDR1 SGHKS, CDR2 YYEKEE (reference sequence). The CDR3 sequence is 13 residues long. V lost 1 base and J lost 9, with 11 bases in between.